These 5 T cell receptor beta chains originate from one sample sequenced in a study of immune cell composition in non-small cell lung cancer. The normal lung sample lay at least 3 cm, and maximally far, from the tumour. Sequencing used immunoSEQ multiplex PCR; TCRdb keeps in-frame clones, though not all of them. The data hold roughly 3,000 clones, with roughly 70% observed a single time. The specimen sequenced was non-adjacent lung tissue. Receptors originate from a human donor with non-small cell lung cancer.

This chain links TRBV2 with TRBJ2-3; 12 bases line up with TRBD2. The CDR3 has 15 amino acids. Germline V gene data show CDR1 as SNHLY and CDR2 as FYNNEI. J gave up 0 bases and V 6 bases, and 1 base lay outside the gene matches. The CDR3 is CASRGLAGSTDTQYF. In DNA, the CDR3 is TGTGCCAGCAGAGGACTAGCGGGGAGCACAGATACGCAGTATTTT.

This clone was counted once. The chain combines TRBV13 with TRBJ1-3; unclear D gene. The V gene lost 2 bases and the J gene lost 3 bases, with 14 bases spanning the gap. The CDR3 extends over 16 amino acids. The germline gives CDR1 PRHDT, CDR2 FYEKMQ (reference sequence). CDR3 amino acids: CASSLWAGQGGNTIYF. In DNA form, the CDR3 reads TGTGCCAGCAGCTTATGGGCAGGTCAAGGTGGAAACACCATATATTTT.

The CDR3 loop reads CASSYSEGSAGELFF. The CDR3 DNA is TGTGCCAGCAGTTACTCCGAGGGCAGCGCCGGGGAGCTGTTTTTT. The chain carries TRBV6-5 and TRBJ2-2; D may be TRBD2 (5 bases). The V end was cut by 0 bases, the J end by 6 bases, with 11 bases between. CDR3 length: 15 amino acids. The germline V gene encodes CDR1 MNHEY and CDR2 SVGAGI.

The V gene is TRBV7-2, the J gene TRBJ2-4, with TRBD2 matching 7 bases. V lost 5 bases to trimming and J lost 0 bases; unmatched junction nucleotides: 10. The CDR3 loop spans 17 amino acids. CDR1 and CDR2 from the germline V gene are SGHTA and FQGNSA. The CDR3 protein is CASSPGGGLIAKNIQYF. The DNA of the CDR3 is TGTGCCAGCAGCCCGGGTGGGGGACTAATAGCCAAAAACATTCAGTACTTC.

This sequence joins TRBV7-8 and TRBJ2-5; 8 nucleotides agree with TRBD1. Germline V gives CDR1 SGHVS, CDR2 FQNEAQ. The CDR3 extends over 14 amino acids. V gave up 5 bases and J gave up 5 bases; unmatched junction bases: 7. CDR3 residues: CASSVNRGRETQYF. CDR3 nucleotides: TGTGCCAGCAGCGTCAACAGGGGGAGGGAGACCCAGTACTTC.